This is a list of T cell receptor beta chains from one sample in a study of OX40 agonist ivuxolimab in advanced cancers. Profiling relied on immunoSEQ multiplex PCR, and the TCRdb table lists in-frame clones only, not all of them. The table shows approximately 31,000 clones, with about nine tenths occurring only once. This specimen consisted of CD4+ or CD8+ T cells sorted from blood, obtained in a trial of the OX40 agonist ivuxolimab. All receptors derive from an adult with an advanced solid tumor such as melanoma, head and neck, liver or kidney cancer. CDR3s include the opening cysteine and the closing phenylalanine or tryptophan. Some rows have no size entry. The others give once, few or many, or a class for an expanded clone.

v_gene,abundance,j_gene,CDR3aa
TRBV6-4,once,TRBJ1-4,CATPKGQEKLFF
TRBV5-1,-,TRBJ1-1,CASSLGLPGEAFF
TRBV19,-,TRBJ1-2,CASSTGQGESVYGYTF
TRBV12-2,-,TRBJ2-5,CASRLPGASGGACTETQYF
TRBV28,-,TRBJ2-7,CASSLAGRGYEQYF
TRBV10-2,-,TRBJ2-6,CASSRGALSGANVLTF
TRBV9,-,TRBJ2-6,CASSPYLSGANVLTF
TRBV7-2,-,TRBJ1-6,CASSLQGGFGSPLHF
TRBV9,-,TRBJ2-7,CASSVGAGKNYEQYF
TRBV9,-,TRBJ1-2,CASSAGTGDHYGYTF
TRBV7-9,once,TRBJ2-3,CASRAATPGYTQYF
TRBV6-5,once,TRBJ2-2,CASRGIGGTGELFF
TRBV6-5,-,TRBJ1-2,CASSYRGEHGYTF
TRBV4-2,-,TRBJ2-2,CASSQGPIGELFF
TRBV10-3,-,TRBJ2-7,CAISEQREGTRDF
TRBV27,-,TRBJ2-7,CASRIPGQAYEQYF
TRBV5-1,once,TRBJ1-1,CASSLGDRGNTEAFF
TRBV21-1,-,TRBJ2-7,CASSKALRRQGVSYEQYF
TRBV2,-,TRBJ1-2,CASSGQGKTIYGYTF
TRBV6-1,-,TRBJ1-4,CASTALATNEKLFF
TRBV11-3,-,TRBJ1-1,CASSFFRATEAFF
TRBV10-2,-,TRBJ2-7,CASKGSGSYEQYF
TRBV2,-,TRBJ2-5,CASSVAETQYF